These T cell receptor beta chains were read from a single sample in a study of cytomegalovirus exposure and HLA in healthy donors. Only in-frame clones appear in the TCRdb table, and some are missing; sequencing was by immunoSEQ multiplex PCR. The repertoire consists of 150,000 to 200,000 clones, with 82% occurring once and the leading ten covering more than 1.5%. Sequencing used PBMCs. The receptors come from a man between 40 and 49 years old in good health and CMV-seronegative. Each CDR3 is given with its conserved first and last residue. D genes are given only for firm matches. A clone size is listed for some rows: how often the clone was seen (once, few, many), or a class if it is expanded.

J	size	V	D	DNA	CDR3
TRBJ1-1	-	TRBV19	-	TGTGCCAGTAGTATTCAGGGGTCTTTCACTGAAGCTTTCTTT	CASSIQGSFTEAFF
TRBJ2-5	-	TRBV27	-	TGTGCCAGCAGTATACCCCGGGGGATGACGGAAGAGACCCAGTACTTC	CASSIPRGMTEETQYF
TRBJ1-1	-	TRBV7-2	TRBD1	TGTGCCAGCAGCTTCCGGGACAGGGGGATAGCTTTCTTT	CASSFRDRGIAFF
TRBJ2-7	-	TRBV4-1	-	TGCGCCAGCAGCCAAGGAGCTCCCTCGGGTAGTTCCTCCAACGAGCAGTACTTC	CASSQGAPSGSSSNEQYF
TRBJ2-6	few	TRBV11-2	-	TGTGCCAGCAGCTCCTTCTCTGGGGCCAACGTCCTGACTTTC	CASSSFSGANVLTF
TRBJ2-2	-	TRBV27	TRBD2	TGTGCCAGCAGTGCACGACTAGCGGGAGCGTCCGGGGAGCTGTTTTTT	CASSARLAGASGELFF
TRBJ1-1	-	TRBV7-2	-	TGTGCCAGCAGCTTAGCGGGGGGGATCGGCACTGAAGCTTTCTTT	CASSLAGGIGTEAFF
TRBJ2-2	-	TRBV9	-	TGTGCCAGCGCCACAGACATCGGGGAGCTGTTTTTT	CASATDIGELFF
TRBJ2-1	few	TRBV11-2	TRBD2	TGTGCCAGCAGCTTAGGCCTAGCGGGAGGATTCAATGAGCAGTTCTTC	CASSLGLAGGFNEQFF
TRBJ2-7	-	TRBV4-3	-	TGCGCCAGCAGCCAAGCAATTGGGGCCAGCGCAACCTACGAGCAGTACTTC	CASSQAIGASATYEQYF
TRBJ1-2	-	TRBV6-4	-	TGTGCCAGCAGTGACAGGGGAACTCGTGGCTACACCTTC	CASSDRGTRGYTF
TRBJ2-7	-	TRBV30	TRBD1	TGTGCCTGCGACAGGGGGTCTTACGAGCAGTACTTC	CACDRGSYEQYF
TRBJ2-1	-	TRBV5-4	TRBD1	TGTGCCAGCAGCCACCGGGACAGGGGTTTTGGTGAGCAGTTCTTC	CASSHRDRGFGEQFF
TRBJ1-3	-	TRBV5-4	TRBD1	TGTGCCAGCAGCTTTGCCCACAGGGGCTCTGGAAACACCATATATTTT	CASSFAHRGSGNTIYF
TRBJ1-4	-	TRBV28	-	TGTGCCAGCAGTTTATTGGGAGGGGGAGAAAAACTGTTTTTT	CASSLLGGGEKLFF
TRBJ1-5	few	TRBV28	-	TGTGCCAGCAGTTCTTTTCAGAGGGTGAACCAGCCCCAGCATTTT	CASSSFQRVNQPQHF
TRBJ2-7	-	TRBV30	TRBD1	TGTGCCTGGAGGACAGGGATGGGGTCCTACGAGCAGTACTTC	CAWRTGMGSYEQYF
TRBJ2-5	once	TRBV30	-	TGTGCCTGGAGCACAGGTGTTGAAGAGACCCAGTACTTC	CAWSTGVEETQYF
TRBJ2-7	-	TRBV28	TRBD2	TGTGCCAGCAGTCAAACGGGACTAGCGGGAGGGACCTCCCCGTCCGAGCAGTACTTC	CASSQTGLAGGTSPSEQYF
TRBJ2-7	-	TRBV15	-	TGTGCCACCAGCAGAGTCTCCGGGACACCCGCCTACGAGCAGTACTTC	CATSRVSGTPAYEQYF
TRBJ1-3	-	TRBV4-3	TRBD1	TGCGCCAGCAGCCGCGGCGCTCGGACAGGGTCTGGAAACACCATATATTTT	CASSRGARTGSGNTIYF
TRBJ1-6	-	TRBV30	-	TGTGCCTGGAGTGTACTCGTCTCTAATTCACCCCTCCACTTT	CAWSVLVSNSPLHF
TRBJ1-3	-	TRBV7-6	-	TGTGCCAGCAGCGGCACGGCCCGGGGGTCTGGAAACACCATATATTTT	CASSGTARGSGNTIYF
TRBJ2-6	-	TRBV28	TRBD1	TGTGCCAGCAGTTTATGGCAGGGGGCAAAGGGAGCTGGGGCCAACGTCCTGACTTTC	CASSLWQGAKGAGANVLTF
TRBJ1-2	-	TRBV29-1	-	TGCAGCGTTGATTTGGCCGGGAGGGATTCCTTTTCCTACACCTTC	CSVDLAGRDSFSYTF
TRBJ1-2	few	TRBV30	TRBD1	TGTGCCTGGAGCCGGGACAGGGGATCGCTTGGCTACACCTTC	CAWSRDRGSLGYTF
TRBJ2-7	-	TRBV11-2	-	TGTGCCAGCAGCAACCTAGCGACCCACGAGCAGTACTTC	CASSNLATHEQYF
TRBJ2-5	few	TRBV28	TRBD1	TGTGCCAGCAGTAGCCTGACAGGGGACGAGACCCAGTACTTC	CASSSLTGDETQYF
TRBJ2-5	few	TRBV28	TRBD2	TGTGCCAGCAATAGCGGGGGGAACCAAGAGACCCAGTACTTC	CASNSGGNQETQYF
TRBJ2-5	-	TRBV14	TRBD2	TGTGCCAGCAGCCCGGTAGCGGGGGCCGTGGGGACCCAGTACTTC	CASSPVAGAVGTQYF
TRBJ2-4	-	TRBV7-6	-	TGTGCCAGCAGCCAAGAGGTGGGCGGAGGGGTGAACATTCAGTACTTC	CASSQEVGGGVNIQYF